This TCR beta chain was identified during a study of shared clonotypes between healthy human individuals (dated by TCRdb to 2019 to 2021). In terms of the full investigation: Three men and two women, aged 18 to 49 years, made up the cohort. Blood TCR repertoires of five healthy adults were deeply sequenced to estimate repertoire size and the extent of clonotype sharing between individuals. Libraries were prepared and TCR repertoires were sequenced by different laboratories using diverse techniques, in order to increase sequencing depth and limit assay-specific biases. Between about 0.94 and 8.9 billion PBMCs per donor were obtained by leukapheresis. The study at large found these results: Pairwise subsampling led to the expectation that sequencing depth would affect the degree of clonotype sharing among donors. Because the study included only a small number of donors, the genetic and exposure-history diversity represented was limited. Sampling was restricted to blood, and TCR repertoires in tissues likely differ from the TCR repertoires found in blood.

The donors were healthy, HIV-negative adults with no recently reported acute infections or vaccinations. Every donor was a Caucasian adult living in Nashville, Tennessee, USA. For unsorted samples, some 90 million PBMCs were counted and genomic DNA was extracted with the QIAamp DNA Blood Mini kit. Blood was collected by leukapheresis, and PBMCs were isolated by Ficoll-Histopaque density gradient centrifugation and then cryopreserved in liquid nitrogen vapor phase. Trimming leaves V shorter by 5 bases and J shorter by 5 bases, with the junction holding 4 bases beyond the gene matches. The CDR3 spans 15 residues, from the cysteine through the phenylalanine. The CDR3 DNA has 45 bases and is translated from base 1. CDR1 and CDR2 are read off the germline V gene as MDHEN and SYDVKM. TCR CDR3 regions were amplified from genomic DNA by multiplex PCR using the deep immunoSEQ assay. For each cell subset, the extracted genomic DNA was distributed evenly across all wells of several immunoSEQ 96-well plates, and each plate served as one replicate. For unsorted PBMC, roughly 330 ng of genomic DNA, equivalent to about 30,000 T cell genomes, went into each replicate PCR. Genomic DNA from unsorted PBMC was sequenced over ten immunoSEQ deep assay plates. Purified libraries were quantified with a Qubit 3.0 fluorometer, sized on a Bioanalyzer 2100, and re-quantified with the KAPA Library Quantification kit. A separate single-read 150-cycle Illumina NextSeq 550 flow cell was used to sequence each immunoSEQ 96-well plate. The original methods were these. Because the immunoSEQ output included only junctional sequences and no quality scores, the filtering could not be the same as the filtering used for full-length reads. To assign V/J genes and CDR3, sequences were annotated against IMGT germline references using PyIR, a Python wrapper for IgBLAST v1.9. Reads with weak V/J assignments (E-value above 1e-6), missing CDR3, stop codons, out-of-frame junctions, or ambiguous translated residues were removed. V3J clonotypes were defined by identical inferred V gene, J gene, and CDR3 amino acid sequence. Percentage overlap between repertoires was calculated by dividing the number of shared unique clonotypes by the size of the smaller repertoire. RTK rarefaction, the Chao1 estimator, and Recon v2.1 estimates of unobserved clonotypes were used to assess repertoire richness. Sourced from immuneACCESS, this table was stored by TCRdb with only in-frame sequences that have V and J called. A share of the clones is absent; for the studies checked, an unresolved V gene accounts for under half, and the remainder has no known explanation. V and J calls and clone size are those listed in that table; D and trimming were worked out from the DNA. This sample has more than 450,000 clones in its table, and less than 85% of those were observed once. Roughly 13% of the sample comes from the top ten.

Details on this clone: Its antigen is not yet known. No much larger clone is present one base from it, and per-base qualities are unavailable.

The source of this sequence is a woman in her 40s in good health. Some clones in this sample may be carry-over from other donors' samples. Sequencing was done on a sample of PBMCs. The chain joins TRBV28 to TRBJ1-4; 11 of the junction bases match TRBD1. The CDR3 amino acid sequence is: CASSPRDRGNEKLFF. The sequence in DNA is TGTGCCAGCAGTCCACGGGACAGGGGGAATGAAAAACTGTTTTTT.